Sequencing of this TCR beta chain was carried out in a study of T-cell memory formation after mild COVID-19. Across the whole study: TCR clustering was largely donor specific. Study-level findings and limits: Clones that shrank (day 15 to 85) were balanced CD4/CD8, whereas later expanders leaned CD4+. There were some responding clones in pre-infection memory, which suggested that cross-reactive memory had joined. There was no confirmation that second-wave clones peaking on day 37 were SARS-CoV-2 specific.

TCRdb analysed the 5' RACE reads with MiXCR anew, one entry per CDR3 protein. The profile shows roughly 400,000 distinct CDR3 sequences, about 15% of them singletons. J gave up 11 bases and V 3 bases, and 12 bases lay outside the gene matches. Germline V gives CDR1 SGHRS, CDR2 YFSETQ. This CDR3 contains 15 residues. This clonotype was counted a few times. Antigen unknown. The sample was PBMCs or a T cell subset sorted from them (not recorded which). This receptor was identified in a man younger than 35 who had mild COVID-19 (a few samples of this study predate the infection). Cell type and time point are not known. The chain recombines TRBV5-1 with TRBJ2-2, with 8 positions matching TRBD1. CDR3 protein: CASSSEARGLLELFF. CDR3 nucleotide sequence: TGCGCCAGCAGCTCCGAGGCCAGGGGGCTTCTCGAGCTGTTTTTT.